The TCR beta chain described here comes from a study of shared clonotypes between healthy human individuals. Genomic DNA of every subset was divided equally among multiple immunoSEQ plates. Method: immunoSEQ multiplex PCR; TCRdb's copy keeps in-frame clones and lacks some. The sample yields some 900,000 clones, more than 75% seen once. Between the trimmed V and J ends, which lost 7 bases and 3 bases, there was a span of 6 bases. The V gene's germline CDR1 is SNHLY and CDR2 FYNNEI. The CDR3 has 12 amino acids. All donors were Caucasian adults living in Nashville, Tennessee. This clone was seen a handful of times. Its cognate antigen is unknown. Study-wide results and caveats: Sharing across a few donors was seen in around 5% of naive CD4 clonotypes.

The sequenced material came from memory CD4+ T cells sorted from blood. Described subset: CD45RA-negative fraction. The chain carries TRBV2 and TRBJ2-2, with D perhaps TRBD1 (5 bases). The source of this sequence is a man in his late teens or twenties in good health. CDR3 in DNA: TGTGCCAGCAAGGGGTACACCGGGGAGCTGTTTTTT. Translating gives CASKGYTGELFF.